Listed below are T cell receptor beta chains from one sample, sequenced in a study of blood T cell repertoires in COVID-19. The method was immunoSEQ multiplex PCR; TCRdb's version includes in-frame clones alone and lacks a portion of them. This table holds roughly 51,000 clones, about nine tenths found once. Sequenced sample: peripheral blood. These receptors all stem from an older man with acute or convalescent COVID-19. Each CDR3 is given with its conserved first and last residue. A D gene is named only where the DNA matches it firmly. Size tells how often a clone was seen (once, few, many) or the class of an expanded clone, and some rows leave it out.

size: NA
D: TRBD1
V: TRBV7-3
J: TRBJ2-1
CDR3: CASSLTGQYNEQFF
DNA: TGTGCCAGCAGCTTAACGGGACAGTACAATGAGCAGTTCTTC

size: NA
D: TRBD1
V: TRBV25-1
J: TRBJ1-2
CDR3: CASRQGAYGYTF
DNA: TGTGCCAGCCGACAGGGGGCCTATGGCTACACCTTC

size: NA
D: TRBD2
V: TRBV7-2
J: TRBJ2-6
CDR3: CASSPLIGRASGANVLTF
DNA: TGTGCCAGCAGCCCTCTGATTGGGAGGGCAAGTGGGGCCAACGTCCTGACTTTC

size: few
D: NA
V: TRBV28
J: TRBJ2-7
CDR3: CASSLRQGGYEQYF
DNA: TGTGCCAGCAGTTTACGTCAGGGGGGCTACGAGCAGTACTTC

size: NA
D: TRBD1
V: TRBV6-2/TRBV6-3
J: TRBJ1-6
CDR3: CASSRTGQGAYSPLHF
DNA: TGTGCCAGCAGTCGAACCGGACAGGGGGCGTATTCACCCCTCCACTTT

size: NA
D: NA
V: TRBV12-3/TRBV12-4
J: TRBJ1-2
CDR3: CASSPGGEYGYTF
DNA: TGTGCCAGCAGCCCGGGGGGGGAGTATGGCTACACCTTC

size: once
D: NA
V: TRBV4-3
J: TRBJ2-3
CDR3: CASSPIGGGTAQYF
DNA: TGCGCCAGCAGCCCTATCGGGGGAGGTACAGCGCAGTATTTT

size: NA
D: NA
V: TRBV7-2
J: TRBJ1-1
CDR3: CASSSEDRGGLNTEAFF
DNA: TGTGCCAGCAGCTCTGAAGATAGGGGAGGCTTGAACACTGAAGCTTTCTTT

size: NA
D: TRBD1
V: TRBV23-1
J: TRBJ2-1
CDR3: CASKPGQVVEQFF
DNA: TGCGCCAGCAAGCCGGGACAGGTTGTTGAGCAGTTCTTC

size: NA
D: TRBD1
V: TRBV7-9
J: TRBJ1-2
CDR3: CASSLGGQGAVGYTF
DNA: TGTGCCAGCAGCTTAGGGGGTCAGGGGGCGGTTGGCTACACCTTC

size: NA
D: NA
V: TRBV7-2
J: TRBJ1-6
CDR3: CASSFGLSPYNSPLHF
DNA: TGTGCCAGCAGCTTCGGACTCTCCCCCTATAATTCACCCCTCCACTTT

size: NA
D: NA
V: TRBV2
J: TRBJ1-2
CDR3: CASSELGANYGYTF
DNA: TGTGCCAGCAGTGAGCTGGGGGCGAACTATGGCTACACCTTC

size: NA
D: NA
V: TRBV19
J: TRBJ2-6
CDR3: CASRTAISGANVLTF
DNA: TGTGCCAGTAGAACAGCTATCTCTGGGGCCAACGTCCTGACTTTC

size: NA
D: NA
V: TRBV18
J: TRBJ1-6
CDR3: CASSQSSGRYSPLHF
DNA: TGTGCCAGCTCCCAGAGCAGCGGCCGTTATTCACCCCTCCACTTT

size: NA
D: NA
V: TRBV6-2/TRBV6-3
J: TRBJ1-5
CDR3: CASSYLRSNQPQHF
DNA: TGTGCCAGCAGTTACCTCCGGAGCAATCAGCCCCAGCATTTT

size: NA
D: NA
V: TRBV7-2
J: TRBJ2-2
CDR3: CASSLAPGGGTGELFF
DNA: TGTGCCAGCAGCTTAGCCCCGGGGGGCGGAACCGGGGAGCTGTTTTTT

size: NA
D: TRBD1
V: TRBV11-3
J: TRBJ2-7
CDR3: CASSLVDRGGSTYEQYF
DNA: TGTGCCAGCAGCTTAGTGGACAGGGGAGGGTCGACCTACGAGCAGTACTTC

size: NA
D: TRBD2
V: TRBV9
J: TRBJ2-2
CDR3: CASSRTSGVSGELFF
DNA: TGTGCCAGCAGCCGGACTAGCGGGGTATCTGGGGAGCTGTTTTTT

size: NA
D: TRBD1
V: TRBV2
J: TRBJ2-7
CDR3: CASSDAVRGLSEQYF
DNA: TGTGCCAGCAGTGATGCGGTCAGGGGGCTTTCCGAGCAGTACTTC

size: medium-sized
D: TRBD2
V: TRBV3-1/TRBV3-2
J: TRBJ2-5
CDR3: CASSETSGGFVAQYF
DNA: TGTGCCAGCAGCGAGACTAGCGGGGGGTTCGTGGCCCAGTACTTC

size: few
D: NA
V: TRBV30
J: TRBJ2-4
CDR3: CAWGDRSSQNIQYF
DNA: TGTGCCTGGGGCGACAGGTCTTCCCAAAACATTCAGTACTTC

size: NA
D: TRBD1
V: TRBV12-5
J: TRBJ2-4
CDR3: CASGRLPGTGGLSPTKNIQYF
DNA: TGTGCTAGTGGTAGACTCCCCGGGACAGGGGGCTTATCCCCAACCAAAAACATTCAGTACTTC

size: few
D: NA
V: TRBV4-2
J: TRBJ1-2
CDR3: CASSQAPEAALYGYTF
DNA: TGTGCCAGCAGCCAAGCCCCCGAGGCAGCCTTATATGGCTACACCTTC

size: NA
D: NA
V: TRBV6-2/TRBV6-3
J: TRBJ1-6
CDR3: CASSYKGGDDSPLHF
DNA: TGTGCCAGCAGTTACAAAGGGGGGGATGATTCACCCCTCCACTTT

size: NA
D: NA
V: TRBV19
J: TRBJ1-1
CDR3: CASSIDMRVRGEAFF
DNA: TGTGCCAGTAGTATAGATATGAGGGTGAGAGGTGAAGCTTTCTTT

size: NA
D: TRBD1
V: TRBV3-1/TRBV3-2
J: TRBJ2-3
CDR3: CASSPVGGTGGPDTQYF
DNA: TGTGCCAGCAGCCCAGTGGGCGGGACAGGGGGCCCAGATACGCAGTATTTT

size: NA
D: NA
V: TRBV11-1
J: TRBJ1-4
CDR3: CASSSPVNEKLFF
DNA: TGTGCCAGCAGCTCCCCGGTAAATGAAAAACTGTTTTTT

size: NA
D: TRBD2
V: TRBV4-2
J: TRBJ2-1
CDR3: CASSHLAGGTNEQFF
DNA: TGTGCCAGCAGCCACTTAGCGGGGGGAACAAATGAGCAGTTCTTC

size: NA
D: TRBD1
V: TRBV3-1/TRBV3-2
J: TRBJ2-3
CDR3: CASSRSGAGGRTDTQYF
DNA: TGTGCCAGCAGCCGCTCCGGGGCAGGGGGCAGAACAGATACGCAGTATTTT

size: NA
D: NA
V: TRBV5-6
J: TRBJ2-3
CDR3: CASSYRRGPPWDTQYF
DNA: TGTGCCAGCAGCTACCGGCGGGGACCGCCGTGGGATACGCAGTATTTT

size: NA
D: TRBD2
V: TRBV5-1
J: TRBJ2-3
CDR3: CASRSGDLSTDTQYF
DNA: TGCGCCAGCCGAAGCGGGGATCTTAGCACAGATACGCAGTATTTT

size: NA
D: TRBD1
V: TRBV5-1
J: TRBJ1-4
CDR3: CASSPGAGTAGEKLFF
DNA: TGCGCCAGCAGCCCGGGGGCGGGGACAGCTGGTGAAAAACTGTTTTTT

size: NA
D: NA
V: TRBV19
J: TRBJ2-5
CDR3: CASGPGSLQETQYF
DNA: TGTGCCAGTGGACCAGGGTCCCTCCAAGAGACCCAGTACTTC

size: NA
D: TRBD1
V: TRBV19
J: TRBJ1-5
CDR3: CASSDPGQGDGEPQHF
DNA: TGTGCCAGTAGTGATCCGGGACAGGGGGACGGGGAGCCCCAGCATTTT

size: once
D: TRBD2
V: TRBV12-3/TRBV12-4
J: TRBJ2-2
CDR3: CASRGGGTGELFF
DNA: TGTGCCAGCCGGGGGGGTGGCACCGGGGAGCTGTTTTTT

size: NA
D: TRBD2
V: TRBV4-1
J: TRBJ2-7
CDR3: CASSQGLAGLGEQYF
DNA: TGCGCCAGCAGCCAAGGACTAGCGGGGCTCGGGGAGCAGTACTTC

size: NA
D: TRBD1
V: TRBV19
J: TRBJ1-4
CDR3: CASSTAARQGATNEKLFF
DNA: TGTGCCAGTAGTACAGCTGCCCGACAGGGGGCGACGAATGAAAAACTGTTTTTT

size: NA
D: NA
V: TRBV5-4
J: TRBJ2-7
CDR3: CASSFRSSNEQYF
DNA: TGTGCCAGCAGCTTTAGGTCTAGCAACGAGCAGTACTTC

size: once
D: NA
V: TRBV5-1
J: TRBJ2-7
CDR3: CASSLPGDFYEQYF
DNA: TGCGCCAGCAGCTTGCCCGGGGACTTCTACGAGCAGTACTTC

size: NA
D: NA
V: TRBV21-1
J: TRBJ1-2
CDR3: CASSFPPTGTWSGYTF
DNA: TGTGCCAGCAGCTTTCCACCGACAGGAACGTGGTCTGGCTACACCTTC

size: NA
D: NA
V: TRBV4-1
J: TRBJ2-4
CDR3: CASSRDRPTPKNIQYF
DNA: TGCGCCAGCAGCCGAGACAGGCCGACCCCCAAAAACATTCAGTACTTC

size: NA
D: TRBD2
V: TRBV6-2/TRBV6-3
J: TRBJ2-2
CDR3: CASSYESGGVRSGELFF
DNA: TGTGCCAGCAGTTACGAATCGGGAGGGGTTCGTAGCGGGGAGCTGTTTTTT

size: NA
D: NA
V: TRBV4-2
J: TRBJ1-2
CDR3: CASSQERYDPPAYGYTF
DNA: TGTGCCAGCAGCCAAGAGAGGTATGACCCGCCGGCCTATGGCTACACCTTC

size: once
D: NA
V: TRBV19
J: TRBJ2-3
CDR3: CASSIYVSTDTQYF
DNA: TGTGCCAGTAGTATTTATGTGAGCACAGATACGCAGTATTTT

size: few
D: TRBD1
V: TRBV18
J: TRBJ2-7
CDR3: CASSPTGGYEQYF
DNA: TGTGCCAGCTCTCCTACAGGGGGCTACGAGCAGTACTTC

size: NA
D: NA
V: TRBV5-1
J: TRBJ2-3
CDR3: CASSPTGTSTDTQYF
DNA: TGCGCCAGCAGCCCGACAGGGACTAGCACAGATACGCAGTATTTT

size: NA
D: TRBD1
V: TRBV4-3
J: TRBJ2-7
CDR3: CASSQDLQGLGGISYEQYF
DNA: TGCGCCAGCAGCCAAGATCTACAGGGGCTTGGAGGAATCTCCTACGAGCAGTACTTC

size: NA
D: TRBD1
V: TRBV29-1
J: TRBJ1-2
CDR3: CSVASGTGDGYTF
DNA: TGCAGCGTTGCTTCGGGGACAGGGGATGGCTACACCTTC

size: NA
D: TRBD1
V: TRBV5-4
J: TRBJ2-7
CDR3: CASSSRDRGRDEQYF
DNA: TGTGCCAGCAGCTCCCGGGACAGGGGCCGGGACGAGCAGTACTTC

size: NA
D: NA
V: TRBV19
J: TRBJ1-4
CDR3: CASSIAVTQEKLFF
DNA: TGTGCCAGTAGTATCGCCGTAACCCAGGAAAAACTGTTTTTT

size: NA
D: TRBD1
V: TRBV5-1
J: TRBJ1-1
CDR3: CASSRQGMNTEAFF
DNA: TGCGCCAGCAGCCGACAGGGGATGAACACTGAAGCTTTCTTT

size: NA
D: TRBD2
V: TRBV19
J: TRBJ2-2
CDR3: CATSTSGGRFANTGELFF
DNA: TGTGCCACCTCGACTAGCGGGGGCCGGTTCGCGAACACCGGGGAGCTGTTTTTT

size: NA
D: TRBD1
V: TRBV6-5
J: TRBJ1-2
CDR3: CASSYGRQGGYTF
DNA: TGTGCCAGCAGTTACGGACGACAGGGGGGCTACACCTTC

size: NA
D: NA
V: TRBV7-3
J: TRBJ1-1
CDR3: CASSSVGGAGTEAFF
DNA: TGTGCCAGCAGCTCGGTGGGCGGGGCAGGCACTGAAGCTTTCTTT

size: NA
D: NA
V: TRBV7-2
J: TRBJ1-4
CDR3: CASSYDQATNEKLFF
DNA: TGTGCCAGCAGCTACGACCAGGCAACTAATGAAAAACTGTTTTTT

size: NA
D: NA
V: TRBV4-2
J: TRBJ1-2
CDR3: CASSQARGNYGYTF
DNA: TGTGCCAGCAGCCAAGCGCGCGGCAACTATGGCTACACCTTC

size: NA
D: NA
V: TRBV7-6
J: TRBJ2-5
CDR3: CASTRGGQETQYF
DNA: TGTGCCAGCACCCGAGGCGGCCAAGAGACCCAGTACTTC

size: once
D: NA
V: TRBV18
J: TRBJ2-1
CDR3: CASSPAGTGANEQFF
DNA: TGTGCCAGCTCACCCGCCGGGACTGGCGCGAATGAGCAGTTCTTC

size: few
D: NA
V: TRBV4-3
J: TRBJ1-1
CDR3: CASSQGPTGTEAFF
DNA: TGCGCCAGCAGCCAAGGTCCCACCGGGACAGAAGCTTTCTTT

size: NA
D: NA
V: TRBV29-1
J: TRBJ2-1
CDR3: CSVESYNEQFF
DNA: TGCAGCGTTGAGAGCTACAATGAGCAGTTCTTC